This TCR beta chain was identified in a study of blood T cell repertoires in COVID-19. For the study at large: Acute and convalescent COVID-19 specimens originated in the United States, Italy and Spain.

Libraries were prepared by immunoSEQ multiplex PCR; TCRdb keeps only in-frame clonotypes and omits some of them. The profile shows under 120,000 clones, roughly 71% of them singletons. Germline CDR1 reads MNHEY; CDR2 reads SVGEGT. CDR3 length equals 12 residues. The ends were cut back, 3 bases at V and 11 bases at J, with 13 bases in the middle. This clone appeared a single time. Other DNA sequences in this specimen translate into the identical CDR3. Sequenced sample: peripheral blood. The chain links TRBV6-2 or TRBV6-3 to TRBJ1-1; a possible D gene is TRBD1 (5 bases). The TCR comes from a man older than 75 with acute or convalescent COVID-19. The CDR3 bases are TGTGCCAGCAGTTATTCGCAGGGCGAGGCTTTCTTT. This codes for CASSYSQGEAFF.